These 5 T cell receptor beta chains share one sample of origin, sequenced in a study of Graves' ophthalmopathy and Graves' hyperthyroidism. Amplified TCR beta CDR3 regions were obtained using RNA transcripts as template. The authors performed first-round RT-PCR with HTBI primers and then a second-round multiplex PCR. TCRdb called the multiplex PCR reads again in MiXCR, with one record for every CDR3 protein. The repertoire holds about 400,000 distinct CDR3 sequences, with about 17% as singletons. Input material: peripheral blood. Every receptor here comes from a woman in her late teens or twenties with Graves' ophthalmopathy.

The J gene is TRBJ2-2, the V gene TRBV11-3; weak D call: TRBD2 (5 bases). Trimming pared 4 bases from V and 4 bases from J, leaving 10 bases between. The CDR3 covers 14 residues. Germline CDR1 is SGHNT and CDR2 is YENEEA. CDR3 sequence reads: CASSSDYFTGELFF. CDR3 bases: TGTGCCAGCAGCTCTGACTACTTCACCGGGGAGCTGTTTTTT.

The V and J genes are TRBV20-1 and TRBJ2-7, with 11 bases identical to TRBD2. CDR3 size: 14 residues. The V segment lost 5 bases and the J segment 6 bases; nucleotides outside the gene matches: 9. Germline V gene lookup returns CDR1 DFQATT and CDR2 SNEGSKA (reference sequence). CDR3 DNA sequence: TGCAGTGCTCCGACTAGCGGGGCCTTCGCCGAGCAGTACTTC. This codes for CSAPTSGAFAEQYF.

This clonotype was seen repeatedly, ten times or more. The V and J genes are TRBV7-9 and TRBJ2-5; D possibly uses TRBD1 or TRBD2 (5 bases each). The CDR3 length is 13 residues. V dropped 3 bases and J dropped 3 bases, with 8 bases sitting between them. Germline V gene data show CDR1 as SEHNR and CDR2 as FQNEAQ (reference sequence). CDR3 protein: CASSFGAKETQYF. CDR3 DNA sequence: TGTGCCAGCAGCTTCGGGGCCAAAGAGACCCAGTACTTC. Variable domain in full (rest from reference TRBV7-9 and TRBJ2-5): DTGVSQNPRHKITKRGQNVTFRCDPISEHNRLYWYRQTLGQGPEFLTYFQNEAQLEKSRLLSDRFSAERPKGSFSTLEIQRTEQGDSAMYLCASSFGAKETQYFGPGTRLLVL.

This clonotype was counted many times. The rearrangement links TRBV4-1 to TRBJ1-3; D remains ambiguous. V shed 0 bases and J shed 4 bases, with 10 bases lying between them. The CDR3 contains 15 residues. CDR1 is MGHRA, CDR2 YSYEKL, per germline. The CDR3 spells CASSQDIGQGNTIYF. The CDR3 DNA reads as TGCGCCAGCAGCCAAGATATCGGGCAGGGAAACACCATATATTTT.

There are a few counts of this clonotype. The chain links TRBV13 to TRBJ2-5, with 10 nucleotides matching TRBD1. Trimming took 5 bases from V and 2 from J; bases not matched to a gene: 5. Germline loops: CDR1 PRHDT, CDR2 FYEKMQ (reference sequence). The CDR3 runs to 15 residues. This chain's CDR3 is CASSRRDRGQETQYF. In nucleotides, the CDR3 is TGTGCCAGCAGCCGCCGGGACAGGGGTCAAGAGACCCAGTACTTC.